Below, 15 T cell receptor beta chains from the same sample are listed, as sequenced in a study of OX40 agonist ivuxolimab in advanced cancers. TCRdb's table, derived via immunoSEQ multiplex PCR, lists solely in-frame clones and lacks some. The sample holds 35,000 to 55,000 clones, 85% to 90% seen once. The sample in question was CD4+ or CD8+ T cells sorted from blood, obtained in a trial of the OX40 agonist ivuxolimab. The receptors were gathered from an adult with an advanced solid tumor such as melanoma, head and neck, liver or kidney cancer.

The chain uses TRBV28 and TRBJ1-5; a possible D gene is TRBD1 (6 bases). The V gene lost 3 bases and the J gene lost 3 bases, with 12 bases spanning the gap. The CDR3 is 15 amino acids. CDR1 and CDR2 from the germline V gene are MDHEN and SYDVKM. The CDR3, as DNA: TGTGCCAGCAGTTTTATTAGGGGGAACAATCAGCCCCAGCATTTT. Translation: CASSFIRGNNQPQHF.

This rearrangement joins TRBV11-3 to TRBJ2-2; D is perhaps TRBD2 (5 bases). The CDR3 sequence is 16 residues long. Germline V gene sequence: CDR1 SGHNT, CDR2 YENEEA. With 0 bases removed from V and 5 bases from J, the gap between germline ends came to 13 bases. CDR3 sequence reads: CASSLESGSRTGELFF. The CDR3, as DNA: TGTGCCAGCAGCTTAGAGTCGGGGAGTAGGACCGGGGAGCTGTTTTTT.

This rearrangement joins TRBV2 to TRBJ2-7, with unresolved D. This CDR3 is 12 amino acids long. Trimming stripped 5 bases from V and 0 bases from J, with 5 bases between. Germline V gene sequence: CDR1 SNHLY, CDR2 FYNNEI. CDR3 region: CASSLGSYEQYF. The CDR3 DNA is TGTGCCAGCAGTCTGGGCTCCTACGAGCAGTACTTC.

This chain connects TRBV6-1 to TRBJ1-3; the match to TRBD1 covers 7 bases. With V trimmed by 3 bases and J by 5 bases, 7 bases remained unmatched. Germline V lookup: CDR1 MNHNS, CDR2 SASEGT. The CDR3 totals 15 residues. The CDR3 DNA sequence: TGTGCCAGCAGTGATTGGACAGGTAGTAGAAACACCATATATTTT. Translating gives CASSDWTGSRNTIYF.

Details on this clone: Other DNA variants within this sample encode the same CDR3. The chain recombines TRBV5-1 with TRBJ1-5; D is uncertain. The germline CDR1 and CDR2 sequences are SGHRS and YFSETQ. The CDR3 consists of 14 residues. Trimming stripped 2 bases from V and 0 bases from J, with 6 bases between. In DNA, the CDR3 is TGCGCCAGCAGCTTAGAGGGTAGCAATCAGCCCCAGCATTTT. Residues: CASSLEGSNQPQHF.

The chain joins TRBV5-6 to TRBJ1-1; the D is unclear. V was cut by 4 bases and J by 2 bases, with 18 bases left in between. Germline V gene sequence: CDR1 SGHDT, CDR2 YYEEEE. The CDR3 runs to 16 residues. CDR3 residues: CASSLWGGGVNTEAFF. DNA of the CDR3: TGTGCCAGCAGCCTGTGGGGAGGTGGGGTAAACACTGAAGCTTTCTTT.

The chain links TRBV28 to TRBJ1-2; D is unresolved. The CDR3 extends over 12 amino acids. The germline V gene encodes CDR1 MDHEN and CDR2 SYDVKM. V was trimmed by 5 bases and J by 4 bases, leaving 8 bases between them. CDR3 in DNA: TGTGCCAGCAGTCCCACCTCCTATGGCTACACCTTC. Encoded protein: CASSPTSYGYTF.

This rearrangement joins TRBV29-1 to TRBJ2-3; 9 bases agree with TRBD2. Losses at the gene ends were 5 bases for V and 7 bases for J; bases not matched to a gene: 7. Germline CDR1 and CDR2: SQVTM and ANQGSEA. The CDR3 is made up of 13 amino acids. The CDR3 loop is CSVPTSGSYTQYF. Here the CDR3 DNA reads TGCAGCGTTCCGACTAGCGGCAGCTATACGCAGTATTTT.

This chain links TRBV19 with TRBJ2-5; the D call may be TRBD1 or TRBD2 (5 bases each). The CDR3 spans 14 residues. Germline CDR1 LNHDA, CDR2 SQIVND (reference sequence). V was pared by 5 bases and J by 1 base, with 11 bases between. Here the CDR3 DNA reads TGTGCCAGTAGTCTTGGGGACGGCCAAGAGACCCAGTACTTC. Its translation is CASSLGDGQETQYF.

V and J are TRBV25-1 and TRBJ2-1; possible D gene TRBD1, 5 bases. The CDR3 has 13 amino acids. CDR1 is MGHDK, CDR2 SYGVNS, per germline. V was clipped by 7 bases and J by 6 bases, with 13 bases between them. Here the CDR3 DNA reads TGTGCCAGCATGTCAGGGTGGATCAATGAGCAGTTCTTC. It translates to CASMSGWINEQFF. The complete variable domain, with remaining parts taken from reference TRBV25-1 and TRBJ2-1, reads EADIYQTPRYLVIGTGKKITLECSQTMGHDKMYWYQQDPGMELHLIHYSYGVNSTEKGDLSSESTVSRIRTEHFPLTLESARPSHTSQYLCASMSGWINEQFFGPGTRLTVL.

The rearrangement links TRBV28 to TRBJ2-4; perhaps TRBD1 as D (5 bases). The V and J ends lost 1 base and 6 bases respectively, with 16 bases between them. CDR1 is MDHEN, CDR2 SYDVKM, per germline. The CDR3 sequence is 16 residues long. CDR3 coding DNA: TGTGCCAGCAGTTTATCTTCAGGGCCTCGGTCAAACATTCAGTACTTC. Its protein is CASSLSSGPRSNIQYF.

The V gene is TRBV25-1, the J gene TRBJ2-7; 8 bases are a match to TRBD1. Germline V gene data show CDR1 as MGHDK and CDR2 as SYGVNS. CDR3 length: 15 residues. V gave up 1 base and J gave up 8 bases; unmatched junction bases: 10. The CDR3 nucleotides are TGTGCCAGCAGTGAATGGAATCTAGGACAGGGCAAGCAGTACTTC. Its protein is CASSEWNLGQGKQYF.

CDR3 residues: CASSKNRDGIHEQYF. The CDR3 DNA sequence: TGTGCCAGCAGTAAGAACCGGGACGGAATCCACGAGCAGTACTTC. The chain uses TRBV6-5 and TRBJ2-7, with D perhaps being TRBD1 or TRBD2 (5 bases each). The germline V gene encodes CDR1 MNHEY and CDR2 SVGAGI. There are 15 residues in the CDR3. V was cut by 5 bases and J by 5 bases, with 19 bases left in between.

The J gene is TRBJ1-1, the V gene TRBV6-5, with 11 positions matching TRBD1. This CDR3 comprises 13 residues. Germline V gives CDR1 MNHEY, CDR2 SVGAGI. V lost 2 bases and J lost 10; bases outside the gene matches: 3. The CDR3 reads CASSYLDRGRAFF. CDR3 coding DNA: TGTGCCAGCAGTTACCTGGACAGGGGGCGAGCTTTCTTT.

The rearrangement joins TRBV6-1 to TRBJ1-5, with unresolved D. The germline gives CDR1 MNHNS, CDR2 SASEGT. Trimming pared 4 bases from V and 4 bases from J, leaving 8 bases between. There are 13 residues in the CDR3. CDR3 DNA: TGTGCCAGCAGTGTGGACGGGAATCAGCCCCAGCATTTT. This gives the protein CASSVDGNQPQHF.